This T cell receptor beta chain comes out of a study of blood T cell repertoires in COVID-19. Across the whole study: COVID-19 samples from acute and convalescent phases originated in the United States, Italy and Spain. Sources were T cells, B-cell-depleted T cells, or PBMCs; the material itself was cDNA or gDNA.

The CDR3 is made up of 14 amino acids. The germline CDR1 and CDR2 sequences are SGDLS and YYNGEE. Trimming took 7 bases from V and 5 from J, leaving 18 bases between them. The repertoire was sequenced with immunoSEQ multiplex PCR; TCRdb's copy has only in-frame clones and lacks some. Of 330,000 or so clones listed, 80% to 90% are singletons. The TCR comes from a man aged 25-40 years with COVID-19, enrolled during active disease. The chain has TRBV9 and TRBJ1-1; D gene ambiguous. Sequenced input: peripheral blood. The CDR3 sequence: CASGETAPRTEAFF. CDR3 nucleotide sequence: TGTGCCAGCGGAGAGACGGCCCCAAGGACTGAAGCTTTCTTT.